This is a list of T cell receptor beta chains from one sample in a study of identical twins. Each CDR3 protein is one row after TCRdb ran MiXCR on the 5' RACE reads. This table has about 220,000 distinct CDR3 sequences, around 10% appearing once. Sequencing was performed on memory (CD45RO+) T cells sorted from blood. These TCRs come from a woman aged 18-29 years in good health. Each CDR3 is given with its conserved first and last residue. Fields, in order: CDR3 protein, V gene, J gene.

CSAYGPPAGNTIYF	TRBV20-1	TRBJ1-3
CASRRTQGLGTGELFF	TRBV27	TRBJ2-2
CASRKLGLASYEQYF	TRBV6-1	TRBJ2-7
CASSPHAGGDTDTQYF	TRBV9	TRBJ2-3
CASSISGSGNEQYF	TRBV6-2/TRBV6-3	TRBJ2-7
CASSLEALSSYEQYF	TRBV7-2	TRBJ2-7
CASSSQGPYNEQFF	TRBV2	TRBJ2-1
CASSEYFGELFF	TRBV25-1	TRBJ2-2
CSAIRDNQPQHF	TRBV20-1	TRBJ1-5
CATSRLHTAFTYSNQPQHF	TRBV15	TRBJ1-5
CASSLDQLKGKLFF	TRBV5-1	TRBJ1-4
CASSVYRGAGLTDTQYF	TRBV9	TRBJ2-3
CASSPLSAGEQFF	TRBV3-1	TRBJ2-1
CASSLVASSYNEQFF	TRBV7-3	TRBJ2-1
CSATRQGPNTGELFF	TRBV20-1	TRBJ2-2
CASSQDLGGSPYNEQFF	TRBV4-3	TRBJ2-1
CASSASRRPTDTQYF	TRBV6-1	TRBJ2-3
CSAREWRGFYGYTF	TRBV20-1	TRBJ1-2
CASSMGQRNQPQHF	TRBV12-3/TRBV12-4	TRBJ1-5
CASSEERGRNIQYF	TRBV6-1	TRBJ2-4
CASSKGQGYSPLHF	TRBV5-1	TRBJ1-6
CASISGSRVPKNIQYF	TRBV27	TRBJ2-4
CASSSEGTQYF	TRBV3-1	TRBJ2-5
CASSYSGRLTEAFF	TRBV6-5	TRBJ1-1
CASTGNHQPQHF	TRBV12-3/TRBV12-4	TRBJ1-5
CSARKYDLTDTQYF	TRBV20-1	TRBJ2-3
CASSLGPYSGANVLTF	TRBV7-2	TRBJ2-6
CASSLRDTGFNEKLFF	TRBV13	TRBJ1-4
CASSLDGGTYEQYF	TRBV5-1	TRBJ2-7